These 3 T cell receptor beta chains share one sample of origin, sequenced in a study of blood T cell repertoires in COVID-19. Sequencing was performed with immunoSEQ multiplex PCR; in TCRdb, only in-frame clones are kept and a portion is missing. In the table there are some 43,000 clones, 80% to 90% of which are singletons. The sample taken for sequencing was peripheral blood. These receptors were obtained from a man aged 60 to 75 with active COVID-19.

The chain links TRBV19 to TRBJ2-5, with 9 bases that match TRBD2. J lost 1 base, V lost 4 bases, and 4 bases had no gene match. The germline V gene encodes CDR1 LNHDA and CDR2 SQIVND (reference sequence). The CDR3 runs 15 residues. The CDR3 nucleotides read TGTGCCAGTAGTAGCGTTAGCGGGGGCCAAGAGACCCAGTACTTC. Amino acid sequence: CASSSVSGGQETQYF.

The V call is TRBV3-1 (or the pseudogene TRBV3-2), the J call TRBJ1-6, with D perhaps TRBD1 (6 bases). Deletions cut 3 bases from V and 6 bases from J, with 15 bases between. The CDR3 extends over 16 amino acids. Germline assignment: CDR1 LGHDT and CDR2 YNNKEL (reference sequence). CDR3 in amino acids: CASSQGEGVLNSPLHF. The CDR3 DNA is TGTGCCAGCAGCCAGGGTGAGGGGGTGCTTAATTCACCCCTCCACTTT.

This chain uses TRBV2 with TRBJ2-5; D may be TRBD2 (6 bases). CDR3 size: 15 residues. Germline V gene lookup returns CDR1 SNHLY and CDR2 FYNNEI. The chain's CDR3 is CATRRLADPQETQYF. The CDR3 DNA sequence: TGTGCAACCAGGCGATTAGCGGATCCCCAAGAGACCCAGTACTTC.